This is a list of T cell receptor beta chains from one sample in a study of T cells in Graves' hyperthyroidism and ophthalmopathy. TCRdb fed the multiplex PCR reads into MiXCR, producing one record per CDR3 protein. Counted here are hundreds of thousands of distinct CDR3 sequences, around 14% occurring once; the ten biggest clones make up 20% to 25%. The sample consisted of blood. The receptors originated from a woman aged 30 to 39 with Graves' hyperthyroidism. Both conserved end residues are part of each CDR3. The D gene is left open where the match is weak. Only part of the rows carry a size: once, few, many, or a class if the clone is expanded.

TRBD2 16 many TRBJ2-5 TRBV5-1 TGCGCCAGCAGCCCTGGGTCTAGCGGGAGACTGGAGACCCAGTACTTC CASSPGSSGRLETQYF
- 15 many TRBJ2-3 TRBV12-3/TRBV12-4 TGTGCCAGCAGCCAGGACTGGACCAGCACAGATACGCAGTATTTT CASSQDWTSTDTQYF
- 15 many TRBJ1-5 TRBV7-8 TGTGCCAGCAGCTGGGGGGGTTCGGGCAATCAGCCCCAGCATTTT CASSWGGSGNQPQHF
- 14 many TRBJ1-5 TRBV12-3/TRBV12-4 TGTGCCAGCAGTCCACGGACACCCAATCAGCCCCAGCATTTT CASSPRTPNQPQHF
TRBD2 15 - TRBJ2-3 TRBV3-1 TGTGCCAGCAGCCCCAGCGGGAGGGCCGCCCATACGCAGTATTTT CASSPSGRAAHTQYF
- 15 - TRBJ2-1 TRBV5-4 TGTGCCAGCACCTTTCGGGTGAGGGGTTACAATGAGCAGTTCTTC CASTFRVRGYNEQFF
- 14 many TRBJ2-1 TRBV28 TGTGCCAGCAGTTTAGGGGACTCCTACAATGAGCAGTTCTTC CASSLGDSYNEQFF
- 13 few TRBJ2-2 TRBV27 TGTGCCAGCAGTTTACCGGGGAGCGGGGAGCTGTTTTTT CASSLPGSGELFF
TRBD1 14 many TRBJ2-7 TRBV11-2 TGTGCCAGCAGCGAAGGGACAGGGTGGGCCGAGCAGTACTTC CASSEGTGWAEQYF
TRBD1 19 - TRBJ1-5 TRBV3-1 TGTGCCAGCAGCCAAGATATCGGGACAGGGGATTATAGCAATCAGCCCCAGCATTTT CASSQDIGTGDYSNQPQHF
TRBD1 14 many TRBJ2-5 TRBV2 TGTGCCAGCAACCCGGGACAGTACCAAGAGACCCAGTACTTC CASNPGQYQETQYF
- 13 few TRBJ1-2 TRBV6-1 TGTGCCAGCATTCGTGCGGGGGCTATTGGCTACACCTTC CASIRAGAIGYTF
- 15 - TRBJ2-1 TRBV24-1 TGTGCCACCAGTCTGACTAGTGGGGGTGGCAATGAGCAGTTCTTC CATSLTSGGGNEQFF
TRBD2 16 many TRBJ2-1 TRBV11-3 TGTGCCAGCAGCTTCGGGTGGACTAGCGGGACCAATGAGCAGTTCTTC CASSFGWTSGTNEQFF
TRBD2 17 many TRBJ2-3 TRBV28 TGTGCCAGCAGTTTAAGGGTTAGCGGGAGGGCCAGGGATACGCAGTATTTT CASSLRVSGRARDTQYF
- 12 many TRBJ1-1 TRBV28 TGTGCCAGCAGGCAAAGGACAGCTGAAGCTTTCTTT CASRQRTAEAFF
TRBD1 15 many TRBJ1-2 TRBV6-1 TGTGCCAGCAGTGGAGAACGACAGGGAGACTATGGCTACACCTTC CASSGERQGDYGYTF
- 14 - TRBJ1-5 TRBV6-2/TRBV6-3 TGTGCCAGCTCACCTCAAGGGGATAGGCAGCCCCAGCATTTT CASSPQGDRQPQHF
TRBD1 15 - TRBJ1-6 TRBV7-6 TGTGCCAGCAGAACAGGGGGCGCAGGAAATTCACCCCTCCACTTT CASRTGGAGNSPLHF
TRBD2 18 - TRBJ2-1 TRBV4-3 TGCGCCAGCAGCCAATTTATGCCTAGCGGGAGTAGTAATTATGAGCAGTTCTTC CASSQFMPSGSSNYEQFF
TRBD1 15 few TRBJ2-7 TRBV5-4 TGTGCCAGCAGCTTGGGGGGACAGATGACCTACGAGCAGTACTTC CASSLGGQMTYEQYF
- 13 - TRBJ1-2 TRBV28 TGTGCCAGCACCCCACCAGGGATTTATGGCTACACCTTC CASTPPGIYGYTF
- 14 many TRBJ2-1 TRBV3-1 TGTGCCAGCAGTAGCATCCGAGAGCTCAATGAGCAGTTCTTC CASSSIRELNEQFF
TRBD1 14 - TRBJ2-5 TRBV29-1 TGCAGCGTTGAAGCATGGGACAGGAGAGAGACCCAGTACTTC CSVEAWDRRETQYF
TRBD1 15 many TRBJ1-2 TRBV28 TGTGCCAGCAGCGTGACAGGGAGGCGGAACTATGGCTACACCTTC CASSVTGRRNYGYTF
- 12 few TRBJ2-2 TRBV28 TGTGCCAGCAGTTTAGATCCCGGGGAGCTGTTTTTT CASSLDPGELFF
- 11 many TRBJ2-1 TRBV5-5 TGTGCCAGCAGACTCAGCCTCGAGCAGTTCTTC CASRLSLEQFF
- 13 - TRBJ2-7 TRBV29-1 TGCAGCGTTGAGGGTAAGGGGACCGACGAGCAGTACTTC CSVEGKGTDEQYF
- 11 - TRBJ2-5 TRBV11-2 TGTGCCAGCAGCTGGGCAGAGGCCCAGTACTTC CASSWAEAQYF
- 13 many TRBJ2-1 TRBV20-1 TGCAGTGCTACTACTAGAAATGGTGGTGAGCAGTTCTTC CSATTRNGGEQFF
- 13 few TRBJ2-1 TRBV20-1 TGCAGTGCTAGGGCTAGCATGTACAATGAGCAGTTCTTC CSARASMYNEQFF
TRBD1 14 - TRBJ2-5 TRBV20-1 TGCAGTGCTAGAGGGACAGGGGTGAGGGAGACCCAGTACTTC CSARGTGVRETQYF
- 11 - TRBJ1-1 TRBV29-1 TGCAGCGTTGCAGGGGACACTGAAGCTTTCTTT CSVAGDTEAFF
- 12 many TRBJ2-1 TRBV7-2 TGTGCCAGCAGATCTCTAGGGCATGAGCAGTTCTTC CASRSLGHEQFF
- 15 few TRBJ2-2 TRBV19 TGTGCCAGTAGTATGGACCAGGGTAGGGCCGGGGAGCTGTTTTTT CASSMDQGRAGELFF
- 18 few TRBJ1-5 TRBV6-1 TGTGCCAGCAGTCCAGTGCCTCGACAGACAAATAGCAATCAGCCCCAGCATTTT CASSPVPRQTNSNQPQHF
- 14 - TRBJ1-3 TRBV6-2/TRBV6-3 TGTGCCAGCCGACCTGGACGCTCTGGAAACACCATATATTTT CASRPGRSGNTIYF
- 12 many TRBJ2-1 TRBV30 TGTGCCTGGAGCGGCCCCTACAATGAGCAGTTCTTC CAWSGPYNEQFF
TRBD1 16 - TRBJ1-2 TRBV19 TGTGCCAGTAGTATAGCCAGGGGGCTAAAGGTCTATGGCTACACCTTC CASSIARGLKVYGYTF
- 9 many TRBJ2-3 TRBV6-1 TGTGCCAGAACAGATACGCAGTATTTT CARTDTQYF
- 16 many TRBJ2-5 TRBV29-1 TGCAGCGTGAGACGTCTCGGACACCTCGAGCGGGAGACCCAGTACTTC CSVRRLGHLERETQYF
TRBD2 14 many TRBJ2-1 TRBV10-3 TGTGCCATCAGTGAGTCTGGAGGGCGGGAGAGGATGTTCTTC CAISESGGRERMFF
- 15 - TRBJ1-1 TRBV28 TGTGCCAGCAGTTTATTATCTCGGGGGAACACTGAAGCTTTCTTT CASSLLSRGNTEAFF
TRBD2 17 many TRBJ2-7 TRBV28 TGTGCCAGCAGCCCCCCGACTAGCGGGAGTTTCTTTGTCGAGCAGTACTTC CASSPPTSGSFFVEQYF
TRBD1 15 many TRBJ2-5 TRBV28 TGTGCCAGCAGTTTAGGACAGGGTTATGGGGAGACCCAGTACTTC CASSLGQGYGETQYF
- 14 few TRBJ2-1 TRBV5-6 TGTGCCAGCAGCTTGCGGTACGGAATCAATGAGCAGTTCTTC CASSLRYGINEQFF
- 15 few TRBJ2-5 TRBV5-6 TGTGCCAGCAGCGATTTGGGGCAGGGTCAAGAGACCCAGTACTTC CASSDLGQGQETQYF